These 28 T cell receptor beta chains originate from one sample sequenced in a study of Graves' ophthalmopathy and Graves' hyperthyroidism. The authors amplified TCR beta CDR3 regions, and they did so from RNA transcripts for repertoire sequencing. HTBI primers were used in a first-round RT-PCR, which preceded a second-round multiplex PCR. Via MiXCR, TCRdb re-called the multiplex PCR reads, giving one row per CDR3 protein. This table holds around 520,000 distinct CDR3 sequences, 35% to 40% found once. Sequencing input: peripheral blood or thyroid tissue (not recorded which). The receptors were sampled from an adult man with Graves' hyperthyroidism.

This chain uses TRBV5-1 with TRBJ2-7; 12 bases fit TRBD2. The J segment lost 7 bases and the V segment lost 3 bases, leaving 8 bases of the junction unmatched. CDR1 and CDR2 (germline): SGHRS, YFSETQ. The CDR3 totals 15 residues. In DNA, the CDR3 is TGCGCCAGCAGCTCTAGCGGGGGGGCAGTTAATGAGCAGTACTTC. The encoded protein is CASSSSGGAVNEQYF. The variable domain in full, completed from reference TRBV5-1 and TRBJ2-7, reads KAGVTQTPRYLIKTRGQQVTLSCSPISGHRSVSWYQQTPGQGLQFLFEYFSETQRNKGNFPGRFSGRQFSNSRSEMNVSTLELGDSALYLCASSSSGGAVNEQYFGPGTRLTVT.

The rearrangement links TRBV25-1 to TRBJ2-3, with TRBD2 as a possible D gene (8 bases). The germline CDR1 and CDR2 sequences are MGHDK and SYGVNS. V gave up 5 bases and J gave up 2 bases, with 17 bases separating them. The CDR3 runs 16 residues. CDR3 sequence (DNA): TGTGCCAGCAGTTCCGGGAGGGGACAGCTCACAGATACGCAGTATTTT. It encodes CASSSGRGQLTDTQYF.

The V and J genes are TRBV29-1 and TRBJ2-5; 7 nucleotides match TRBD2. The CDR3 loop spans 15 amino acids. Germline loops: CDR1 SQVTM, CDR2 ANQGSEA. Trimming at V came to 3 bases and at J to 2 bases, leaving 9 bases not matched to a gene. For the CDR3, the DNA is TGCAGCGTTGAGGATCTAGCGGAGCGACAAGAGACCCAGTACTTC. Amino acid sequence: CSVEDLAERQETQYF. The full variable domain, rest sourced from reference TRBV29-1 and TRBJ2-5, is SAVISQKPSRDICQRGTSLTIQCQVDSQVTMMFWYRQQPGQSLTLIATANQGSEATYESGFVIDKFPISRPNLTFSTLTVSNMSPEDSSIYLCSVEDLAERQETQYFGPGTRLLVL.

This clonotype was seen repeatedly, ten times or more. In nucleotides, the CDR3 is TGTGCCACCAGCAGAGGGACTAGCGGCACCTACGAGCAGTACTTC. Protein sequence: CATSRGTSGTYEQYF. The V and J genes are TRBV15 and TRBJ2-7, with TRBD2 matching over 10 bases. The CDR3 spans 15 residues. Germline-derived CDR1 and CDR2 are LNHNV and YYDKDF (reference sequence). Losses at the gene ends were 1 base for V and 2 bases for J; bases not matched to a gene: 2.

The chain employs TRBV20-1 and TRBJ2-3; the D gene could be TRBD1 or TRBD2 (5 bases each). From germline, CDR1 is DFQATT and CDR2 SNEGSKA (reference sequence). V gave up 3 bases and J gave up 8 bases, with 15 bases separating them. This CDR3 is built from 13 residues. CDR3 coding DNA: TGCAGTGCTAGCTTGGGACCGCTCGGTACGCAGTATTTT. This translates into CSASLGPLGTQYF.

This chain uses TRBV24-1 with TRBJ2-3; a possible D gene is TRBD2 (5 bases). V lost 1 base and J lost 5, with 9 bases in between. The germline V gene encodes CDR1 KGHDR and CDR2 SFDVKD. This CDR3 spans 14 amino acids. CDR3 amino acids: CATSDFLSGDTQYF. CDR3 bases: TGTGCCACCAGTGATTTCCTCAGCGGAGATACGCAGTATTTT.

This clonotype was picked up many times. The J gene is TRBJ1-1, the V gene TRBV11-2; weak D call: TRBD1 (6 bases). CDR1 is SGHAT, CDR2 FQNNGV, per germline. CDR3 size: 14 residues. V was trimmed by 6 bases and J by 1 base, leaving 12 bases between them. This chain's CDR3 is CASSLSRGNTEAFF. CDR3 DNA sequence: TGTGCCAGCAGTCTTAGCAGGGGGAACACTGAAGCTTTCTTT.

This clonotype was detected ten times or more. The genes are TRBV7-7 and TRBJ2-5, with 9 bases fitting TRBD2. The CDR3 is 16 amino acids. CDR1 is SSHAT, CDR2 FNYEAQ, per germline (reference sequence). The CDR3 DNA reads as TGTGCTAGCCCCCTCCCCTTTAGCGGGGGCACAGAGACCCAGTACTTC. Its translation: CASPLPFSGGTETQYF. Based on the CDR3 plus reference TRBV7-7 and TRBJ2-5, the full variable domain is GAGVSQSPRYKVTKRGQDVTLRCDPISSHATLYWYQQALGQGPEFLTYFNYEAQPDKSGLPSDRFSAERPEGSISTLTIQRTEQRDSAMYRCASPLPFSGGTETQYFGPGTRLLVL.

Comment on this clonotype: It may be a read error: a sequence one base away is much more abundant. V and J are TRBV2 and TRBJ2-7; D is ambiguous. Germline values: CDR1 SNHLY, CDR2 FYNNEI. V was shortened by 6 bases and J by 6 bases, with 21 bases between the two germline ends. The CDR3 runs 15 residues. The CDR3 region is CASSLGLSIASEQYF. For the CDR3, the DNA is TGTGCCAGCAGCTTAGGCTTATCGATCGCAAGCGAGCAGTACTTC.

This clonotype was seen a few times. The chain has TRBV7-6 and TRBJ2-7; no firm D call. The CDR3 runs 15 residues. The V gene's germline CDR1 is SGHVS and CDR2 FNYEAQ. V lost 9 bases to trimming and J lost 0 bases, with 18 bases between them. The CDR3 loop reads CARSLLGGSSYEQYF. CDR3 sequence (DNA): TGTGCCAGATCCCTCCTGGGCGGAAGCTCCTACGAGCAGTACTTC.

V and J are TRBV7-2 and TRBJ2-7; D might be TRBD1 (7 bases). This CDR3 region has 11 residues. Germline V gene data show CDR1 as SGHTA and CDR2 as FQGNSA. V shed 3 bases and J shed 9 bases, with 9 bases lying between them. CDR3 in DNA: TGTGCCAGCAGCTTCCAGGGGGGGCAGTACTTC. This translates into CASSFQGGQYF.

Comment on this clonotype: The junction shows a germline mismatch at one end, possibly a read error. The chain couples TRBV5-1 to TRBJ1-5, with no clear D. The CDR3 is 15 residues long. Germline V gives CDR1 SGHRS, CDR2 YFSETQ. In nucleotides, the CDR3 is TGCGCCAGCAGCCTGGACGGAAGAAGCAATCTGCCCCAGCATTTT. Protein product: CASSLDGRSNLPQHF.

The CDR3 protein is CASSLGPTGLGYTF. CDR3 DNA: TGTGCCAGCAGCTTAGGCCCGACAGGGCTTGGCTACACCTTC. The genes are TRBV7-9 and TRBJ1-2, with TRBD1 identical over 7 bases. Germline CDR1 and CDR2: SEHNR and FQNEAQ (reference sequence). The CDR3 is 14 residues long. V shed 1 base, J shed 7 bases, and the junction held 6 bases outside the gene matches.

In its sample, this clonotype was seen many times. The chain links TRBV2 to TRBJ1-3; the D gene is possibly TRBD1 (5 bases). V lost 4 bases, J lost 0 bases, and 10 bases lay in between. The germline V gene encodes CDR1 SNHLY and CDR2 FYNNEI. The CDR3 has 15 residues. CDR3 in DNA: TGTGCCAGCAGTGTGGGACGGACCTCTGGAAACACCATATATTTT. Translated, it gives CASSVGRTSGNTIYF.

This clonotype was counted ten times or more. This sequence joins TRBV2 and TRBJ1-1; D remains ambiguous. This CDR3 has 13 amino acids. Germline assignment: CDR1 SNHLY and CDR2 FYNNEI. Trimming left V 3 bases short and J 0 bases short, with 5 bases between. CDR3 nucleotide sequence: TGTGCCAGCAGTGATGGGGTGAACACTGAAGCTTTCTTT. This gives the protein CASSDGVNTEAFF.

This clonotype has a count of ten or more. The CDR3 sequence is CASRGDTRYGYTF. The CDR3 coding sequence is TGTGCCAGCAGGGGGGACACCCGCTATGGCTACACCTTC. The chain links TRBV6-5 to TRBJ1-2; perhaps TRBD1 as D (6 bases). Trimming stripped 6 bases from V and 4 bases from J, with 12 bases between. Germline CDR1 is MNHEY and CDR2 is SVGAGI. There are 13 residues in the CDR3.

The rearrangement uses TRBV7-8 and TRBJ2-5; 13 nucleotides agree with TRBD2. The CDR3 spans 16 residues. Germline assignment: CDR1 SGHVS and CDR2 FQNEAQ. Trimming at V came to 5 bases and at J to 4 bases, leaving 7 bases not matched to a gene. CDR3 DNA: TGTGCCAGCAGCCCCGGGACTAGCGGGGTCCCAGAGACCCAGTACTTC. Residues: CASSPGTSGVPETQYF.

The chain couples TRBV29-1 to TRBJ2-7; TRBD2 aligns across 7 bases. The germline V gene encodes CDR1 SQVTM and CDR2 ANQGSEA. CDR3 length equals 16 residues. V trimming: 5 bases; J trimming: 7 bases; junction bases outside the gene matches: 20. CDR3: CSVKGLAGDHYNEQYF. The CDR3 DNA reads TGCAGCGTTAAAGGTCTGGCGGGGGACCACTACAATGAGCAGTACTTC.

In the case of this clonotype: As the CDR3 is not closed by the conserved phenylalanine or tryptophan, this likely results from a read error. J is TRBJ2-3 and V is TRBV10-3; D gene uncertain. Germline V gives CDR1 ENHRY, CDR2 SYGVKD. This CDR3 has 12 residues. Trimming stripped 5 bases from V and 4 bases from J, with 7 bases between. CDR3 sequence reads: CAISSEADTQYS. In DNA, the CDR3 is TGTGCCATCAGTTCAGAGGCAGATACGCAGTATTCT.

This clonotype was counted many times. V usage is TRBV9 and J usage is TRBJ2-5, with 11 bases lining up with TRBD2. V was pared by 0 bases and J by 4 bases, with 2 bases of the junction left unmatched. This CDR3 region has 15 residues. Germline-derived CDR1 and CDR2 are SGDLS and YYNGEE. The CDR3 DNA is TGTGCCAGCAGCGTAGCTGGACTAGCGGGAGAGACCCAGTACTTC. Translated: CASSVAGLAGETQYF.

About this clonotype: A junction end diverges from the germline sequence, so it may reflect a read error. This sequence joins TRBV10-3 and TRBJ2-7, with D unresolved. CDR1 ENHRY and CDR2 SYGVKD come from the germline V gene. The CDR3 totals 12 residues. CDR3: CASSNMAGEQYF. DNA for the CDR3: TGTGCCAGCAGTAACATGGCAGGCGAGCAGTACTTC.

This clonotype came up many times. The chain is built from TRBV20-1 and TRBJ2-2; 9 bases are shared with TRBD2. Germline V gene data show CDR1 as DFQATT and CDR2 as SNEGSKA (reference sequence). The CDR3 spans 18 residues. Trimming took 0 bases from V and 1 from J; bases not matched to a gene: 9. The CDR3 nucleotides read TGCAGTGCTAGAGATTGGAATAGCGGGGGCTGGAACACCGGGGAGCTGTTTTTT. Translated: CSARDWNSGGWNTGELFF.

There are many counts of this clonotype. This rearrangement joins TRBV7-2 to TRBJ2-7; TRBD2 matches 8 bases. Unmatched junction bases numbered 8, after V lost 6 bases and J lost 4 bases. Germline V gene sequence: CDR1 SGHTA, CDR2 FQGNSA. There are 14 residues in the CDR3. DNA of the CDR3: TGTGCCAGCAGTCCCCCTGAGCGGGAGTACGAGCAGTACTTC. Its translation is CASSPPEREYEQYF.

This chain connects TRBV12-5 to TRBJ1-4, with D hard to call. The CDR3 runs 15 residues. Trimming removed 2 bases from V and 3 bases from J, with 10 bases in between. CDR1 is LGHNT, CDR2 FRNRAP, per germline. The CDR3 sequence: CASGLLHGANEKLFF. The CDR3 nucleotides read TGTGCTAGTGGTTTGTTACACGGTGCTAATGAAAAACTGTTTTTT.

The genes are TRBV2 and TRBJ1-1; D may be TRBD1 (6 bases). Germline-derived CDR1 and CDR2 are SNHLY and FYNNEI. This CDR3 has 13 residues. Deletions cut 5 bases from V and 4 bases from J, with 11 bases between. CDR3 sequence: CASSWTASTEAFF. The DNA for the CDR3 is TGTGCCAGCAGTTGGACAGCAAGCACTGAAGCTTTCTTT.

With respect to this clonotype: Because the CDR3 is missing its conserved closing phenylalanine or tryptophan, this is likely a read error. It is unclear where the CDR3 begins or ends on the DNA, so no DNA is shown, and the CDR3 is as TCRdb lists it. The genes are TRBV20-1 and TRBJ2-5; the D segment call TRBD1 is taken from the table without a DNA check. Per the germline V gene, CDR1 is DFQATT and CDR2 is SNEGSKA (reference sequence). Including both end residues, the CDR3 is 9 amino acids long. CDR3 loop: CSARSWRDR.

This clonotype was found a few times. The chain has TRBV20-1 and TRBJ2-3; TRBD1 or TRBD2 may be the D gene (5 bases each). Germline-derived CDR1 and CDR2 are DFQATT and SNEGSKA (reference sequence). Trimming left V 0 bases short and J 2 bases short, with 12 bases between. This CDR3 is 15 amino acids long. The CDR3: CSARDPGRNTDTQYF. The CDR3 DNA is TGCAGTGCTAGAGATCCGGGACGGAACACAGATACGCAGTATTTT.

This clonotype was seen repeatedly, ten times or more. The rearrangement links TRBV20-1 to TRBJ2-5, with 10 bases aligning to TRBD2. The CDR3 extends over 17 amino acids. Germline CDR1 and CDR2: DFQATT and SNEGSKA (reference sequence). Losses at the gene ends were 0 bases for V and 0 bases for J; bases not matched to a gene: 7. CDR3 bases: TGCAGTGCTAGAGATGCGACAGCGGGAGGGTACCAAGAGACCCAGTACTTC. Its translation: CSARDATAGGYQETQYF.